The clone carrying this TCR beta chain was counted many times. Antigen specificity is unknown. A second about 6 to 12 cycle PCR used barcoded and J-beta primers. Researchers report that a template-switch adaptor with 12 random nucleotides tagged each cDNA molecule. MiXCR, applied by TCRdb to the 5' RACE reads, yields one record per CDR3 protein. The sample shows roughly 700,000 distinct CDR3 sequences, approximately 31% of them seen only once. Per-sample PBMC isolation yielded at least 7 million cells. These data are taken from a study of blood T cells in healthy people across ages. Findings of the study overall: Getting older went along with TCR beta diversity per million T cells dropping roughly linearly.

Germline V gene data show CDR1 as LGHNA and CDR2 as YNFKEQ. V was cut by 1 base and J by 1 base, with 13 bases left in between. The CDR3 loop spans 16 amino acids. This clonotype originated in a woman aged 80 or older in good health. What was sequenced was blood. The J gene is TRBJ1-1, the V gene TRBV4-2; D call uncertain. The CDR3 DNA follows: TGTGCCAGCAGCCAAGGGGAGGGAGAACCGAACACTGAAGCTTTCTTT. Amino acids: CASSQGEGEPNTEAFF.